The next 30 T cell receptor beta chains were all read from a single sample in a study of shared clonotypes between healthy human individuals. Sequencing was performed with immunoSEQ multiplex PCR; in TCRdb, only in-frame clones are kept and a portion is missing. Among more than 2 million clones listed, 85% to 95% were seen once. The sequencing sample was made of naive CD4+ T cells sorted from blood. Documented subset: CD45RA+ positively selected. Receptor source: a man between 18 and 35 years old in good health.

CDR3 bases: TGTGCCAGCAGCTCCCTTCGGGAGCTTGAAGATACGCAGTATTTT. Its protein product is CASSSLRELEDTQYF. This chain joins TRBV5-4 and TRBJ2-3; D possibly corresponds to TRBD2 (6 bases). Germline-derived CDR1 and CDR2 are SGHNT and YYREEE (reference sequence). With 3 bases removed from V and 5 bases from J, the gap between germline ends came to 16 bases. This CDR3 has 15 amino acids.

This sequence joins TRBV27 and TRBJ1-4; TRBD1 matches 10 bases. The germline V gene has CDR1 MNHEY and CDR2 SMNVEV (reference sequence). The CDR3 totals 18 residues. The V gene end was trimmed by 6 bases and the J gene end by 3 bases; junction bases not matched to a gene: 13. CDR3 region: CASRTSGPGTGANEKLFF. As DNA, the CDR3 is TGTGCCAGCAGAACGTCAGGTCCCGGGACAGGGGCTAATGAAAAACTGTTTTTT.

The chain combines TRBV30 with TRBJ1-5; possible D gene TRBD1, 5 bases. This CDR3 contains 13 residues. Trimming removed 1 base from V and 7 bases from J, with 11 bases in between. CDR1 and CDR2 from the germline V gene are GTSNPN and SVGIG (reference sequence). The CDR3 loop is CAWSEQGIQPQHF. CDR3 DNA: TGTGCCTGGAGTGAGCAGGGCATACAGCCCCAGCATTTT.

The CDR3 nucleotides read TGTGCCAGCAGTGAACATACCCATAATTCACCCCTCCACTTT. Its protein is CASSEHTHNSPLHF. The chain recombines TRBV25-1 with TRBJ1-6; no clear D. Germline CDR1 MGHDK, CDR2 SYGVNS. The CDR3 is 14 residues long. Trimming pared 2 bases from V and 5 bases from J, leaving 7 bases between.

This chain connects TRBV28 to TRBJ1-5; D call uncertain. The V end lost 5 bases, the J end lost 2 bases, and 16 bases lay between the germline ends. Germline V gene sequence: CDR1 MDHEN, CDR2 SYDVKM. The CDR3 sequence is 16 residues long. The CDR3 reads CASSPPSGRGNQPQHF. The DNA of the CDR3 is TGTGCCAGCAGTCCCCCCTCCGGGCGAGGCAATCAGCCCCAGCATTTT.

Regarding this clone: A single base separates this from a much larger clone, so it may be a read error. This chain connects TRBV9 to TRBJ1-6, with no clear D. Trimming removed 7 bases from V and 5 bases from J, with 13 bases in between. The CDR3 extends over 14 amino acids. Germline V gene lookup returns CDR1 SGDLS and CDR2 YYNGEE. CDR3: CASGAGLHNSPLHF. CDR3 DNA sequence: TGTGCCAGCGGCGCCGGCCTCCATAATTCACCCCTCCACTTT.

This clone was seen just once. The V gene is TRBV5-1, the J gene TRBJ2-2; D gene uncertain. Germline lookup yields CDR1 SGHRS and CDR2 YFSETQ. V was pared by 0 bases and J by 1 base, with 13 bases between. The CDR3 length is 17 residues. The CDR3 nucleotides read TGCGCCAGCAGCTTGGTGGACCGTCGGTGGAACACCGGGGAGCTGTTTTTT. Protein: CASSLVDRRWNTGELFF.

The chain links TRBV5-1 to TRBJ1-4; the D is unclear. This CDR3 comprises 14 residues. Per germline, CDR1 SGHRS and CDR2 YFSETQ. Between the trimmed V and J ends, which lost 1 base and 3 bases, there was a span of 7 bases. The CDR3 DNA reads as TGCGCCAGCAGCTTGCAGACTGCTAATGAAAAACTGTTTTTT. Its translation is CASSLQTANEKLFF.

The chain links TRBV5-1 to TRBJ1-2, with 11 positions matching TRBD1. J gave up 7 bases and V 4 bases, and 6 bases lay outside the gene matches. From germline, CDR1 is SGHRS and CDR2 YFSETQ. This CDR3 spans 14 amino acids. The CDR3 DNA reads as TGCGCCAGCAGCCTGGACAGGGGGCAATTTGGCTACACCTTC. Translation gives CASSLDRGQFGYTF.

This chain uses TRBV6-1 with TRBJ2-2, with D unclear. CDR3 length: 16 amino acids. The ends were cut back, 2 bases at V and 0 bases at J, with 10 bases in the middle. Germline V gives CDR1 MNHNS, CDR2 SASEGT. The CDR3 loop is CASSELGNSNTGELFF. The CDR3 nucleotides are TGTGCCAGCAGTGAATTAGGTAATTCGAACACCGGGGAGCTGTTTTTT.

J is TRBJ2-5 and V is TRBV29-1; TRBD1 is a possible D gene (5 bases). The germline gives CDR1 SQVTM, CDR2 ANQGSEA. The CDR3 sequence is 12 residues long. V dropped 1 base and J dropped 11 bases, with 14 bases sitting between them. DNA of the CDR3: TGCAGCGTTGAAGTCGGCAGGGTAGAGCAGTACTTC. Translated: CSVEVGRVEQYF.

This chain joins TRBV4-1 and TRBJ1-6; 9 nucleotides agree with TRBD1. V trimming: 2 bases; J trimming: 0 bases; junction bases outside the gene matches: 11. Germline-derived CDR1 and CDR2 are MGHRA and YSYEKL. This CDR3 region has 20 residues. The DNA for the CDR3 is TGCGCCAGCAGCCAACGGGGGGAGGGACAGGGCTTCTCCTATAATTCACCCCTCCACTTT. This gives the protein CASSQRGEGQGFSYNSPLHF.

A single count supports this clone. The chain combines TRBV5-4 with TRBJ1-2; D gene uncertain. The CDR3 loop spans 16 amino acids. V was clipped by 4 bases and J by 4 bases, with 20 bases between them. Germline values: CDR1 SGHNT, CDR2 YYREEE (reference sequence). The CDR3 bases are TGTGCCAGCAGCCCCGGGGAGGAGAGATCAGTCTATGGCTACACCTTC. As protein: CASSPGEERSVYGYTF.

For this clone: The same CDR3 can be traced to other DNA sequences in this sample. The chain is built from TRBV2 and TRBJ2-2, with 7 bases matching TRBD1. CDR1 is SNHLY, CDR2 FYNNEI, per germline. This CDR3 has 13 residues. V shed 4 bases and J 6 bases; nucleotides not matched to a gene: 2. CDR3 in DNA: TGTGCCAGCAGTGGACAGGGATCCGGGGAGCTGTTTTTT. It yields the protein CASSGQGSGELFF.

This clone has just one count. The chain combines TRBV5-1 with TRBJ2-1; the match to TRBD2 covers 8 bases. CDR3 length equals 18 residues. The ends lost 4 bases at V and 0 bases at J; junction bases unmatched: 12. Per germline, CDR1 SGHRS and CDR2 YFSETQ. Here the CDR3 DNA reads TGCGCCAGCAGCGCCGGACTAGCCCTAACGATCTCCTACAATGAGCAGTTCTTC. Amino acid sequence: CASSAGLALTISYNEQFF.

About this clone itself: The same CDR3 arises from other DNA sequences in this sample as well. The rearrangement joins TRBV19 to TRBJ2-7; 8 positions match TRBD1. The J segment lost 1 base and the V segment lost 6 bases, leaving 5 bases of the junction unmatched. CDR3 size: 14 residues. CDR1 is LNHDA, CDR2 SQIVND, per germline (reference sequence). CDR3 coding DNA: TGTGCCAGTAGAGAGGACAGGGCGTCCTACGAGCAGTACTTC. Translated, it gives CASREDRASYEQYF.

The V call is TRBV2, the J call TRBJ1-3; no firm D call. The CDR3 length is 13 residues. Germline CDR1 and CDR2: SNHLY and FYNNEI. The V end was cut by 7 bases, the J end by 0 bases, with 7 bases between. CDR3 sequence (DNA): TGTGCCAGCACCAGGTTCTCTGGAAACACCATATATTTT. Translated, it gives CASTRFSGNTIYF.

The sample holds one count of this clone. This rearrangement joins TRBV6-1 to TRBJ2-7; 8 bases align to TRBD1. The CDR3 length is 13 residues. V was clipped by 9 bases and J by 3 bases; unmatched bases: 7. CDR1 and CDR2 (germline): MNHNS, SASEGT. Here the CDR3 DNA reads TGTGCCAGTGGACAGGGCCATTACTACGAGCAGTACTTC. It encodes CASGQGHYYEQYF.

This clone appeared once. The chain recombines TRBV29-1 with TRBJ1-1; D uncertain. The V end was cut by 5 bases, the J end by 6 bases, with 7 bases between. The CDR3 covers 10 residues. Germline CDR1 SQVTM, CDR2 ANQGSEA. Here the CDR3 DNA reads TGCAGCGTTCTCGCAGCTGAAGCTTTCTTT. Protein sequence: CSVLAAEAFF. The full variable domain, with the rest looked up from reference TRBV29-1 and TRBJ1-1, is SAVISQKPSRDICQRGTSLTIQCQVDSQVTMMFWYRQQPGQSLTLIATANQGSEATYESGFVIDKFPISRPNLTFSTLTVSNMSPEDSSIYLCSVLAAEAFFGQGTRLTVV.

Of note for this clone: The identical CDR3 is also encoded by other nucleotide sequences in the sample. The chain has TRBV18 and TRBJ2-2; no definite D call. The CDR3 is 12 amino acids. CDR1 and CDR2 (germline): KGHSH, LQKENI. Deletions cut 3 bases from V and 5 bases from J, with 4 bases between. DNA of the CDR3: TGTGCCAGCTCACCTCGTACCGGGGAGCTGTTTTTT. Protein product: CASSPRTGELFF.

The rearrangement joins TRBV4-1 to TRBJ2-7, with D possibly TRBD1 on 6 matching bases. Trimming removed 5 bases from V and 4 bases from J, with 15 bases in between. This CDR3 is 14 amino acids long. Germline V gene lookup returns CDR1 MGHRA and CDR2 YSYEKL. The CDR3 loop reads CASSYPGQLYEQYF. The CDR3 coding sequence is TGCGCCAGCAGCTACCCGGGACAATTATACGAGCAGTACTTC.

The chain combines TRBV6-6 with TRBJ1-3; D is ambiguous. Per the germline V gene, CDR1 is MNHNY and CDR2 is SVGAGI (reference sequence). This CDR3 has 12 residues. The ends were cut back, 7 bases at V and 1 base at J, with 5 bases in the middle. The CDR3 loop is CASKQSGNTIYF. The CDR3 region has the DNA TGTGCCAGCAAACAGTCTGGAAACACCATATATTTT.

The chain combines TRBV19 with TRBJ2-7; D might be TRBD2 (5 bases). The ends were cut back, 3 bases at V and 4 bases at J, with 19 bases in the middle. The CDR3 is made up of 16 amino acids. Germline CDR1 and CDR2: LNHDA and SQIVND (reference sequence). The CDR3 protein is CASSMAEGVQRYEQYF. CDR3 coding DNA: TGTGCCAGTAGTATGGCCGAGGGTGTTCAGCGGTACGAGCAGTACTTC.

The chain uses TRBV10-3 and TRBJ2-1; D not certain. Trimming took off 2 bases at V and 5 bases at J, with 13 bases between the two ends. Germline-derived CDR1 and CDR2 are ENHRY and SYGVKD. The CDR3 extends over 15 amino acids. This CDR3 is CAISERENGDNEQFF. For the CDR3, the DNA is TGTGCCATCAGTGAGCGAGAAAACGGTGACAATGAGCAGTTCTTC.

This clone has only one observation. Here the CDR3 DNA reads TGTGCCAGCAGCAGGGGGCCGGACAATCAGCCCCAGCATTTT. This encodes CASSRGPDNQPQHF. This chain links TRBV5-4 with TRBJ1-5, with 7 bases matching TRBD1. V shed 4 bases, J shed 3 bases, and the junction held 4 bases outside the gene matches. Germline-derived CDR1 and CDR2 are SGHNT and YYREEE (reference sequence). This CDR3 contains 14 residues. Drawing the rest from reference TRBV5-4 and TRBJ1-5, the complete variable domain is ETGVTQSPTHLIKTRGQQVTLRCSSQSGHNTVSWYQQALGQGPQFIFQYYREEENGRGNFPPRFSGLQFPNYSSELNVNALELDDSALYLCASSRGPDNQPQHFGDGTRLSIL.

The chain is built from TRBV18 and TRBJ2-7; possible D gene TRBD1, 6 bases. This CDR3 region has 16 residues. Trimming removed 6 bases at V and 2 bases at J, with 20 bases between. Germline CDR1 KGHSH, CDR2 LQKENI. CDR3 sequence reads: CASSLSPGQTAYEQYF. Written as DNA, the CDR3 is TGTGCCAGCTCGTTATCTCCCGGACAGACCGCCTACGAGCAGTACTTC.

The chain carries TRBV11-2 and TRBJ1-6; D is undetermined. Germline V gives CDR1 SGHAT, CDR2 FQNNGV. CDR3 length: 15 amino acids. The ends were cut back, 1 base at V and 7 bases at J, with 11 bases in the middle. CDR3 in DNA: TGTGCCAGCAGCTTAGTGGGTGGTGGCAATTCACCCCTCCACTTT. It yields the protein CASSLVGGGNSPLHF.

CDR3: CASRHYIDTGELFF. In nucleotides, the CDR3 is TGTGCCAGCAGACACTACATAGACACCGGGGAGCTGTTTTTT. The V call is TRBV2, the J call TRBJ2-2; D gene uncertain. CDR3 length equals 14 residues. V gave up 6 bases and J gave up 3 bases, with 11 bases separating them. Germline-derived CDR1 and CDR2 are SNHLY and FYNNEI.

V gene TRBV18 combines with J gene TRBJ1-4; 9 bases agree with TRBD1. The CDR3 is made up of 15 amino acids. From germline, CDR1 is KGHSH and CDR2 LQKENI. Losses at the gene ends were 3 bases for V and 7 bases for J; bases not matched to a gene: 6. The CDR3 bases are TGTGCCAGCTCACCTGTACAGGGGGCGAGTGAAAAACTGTTTTTT. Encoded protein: CASSPVQGASEKLFF.

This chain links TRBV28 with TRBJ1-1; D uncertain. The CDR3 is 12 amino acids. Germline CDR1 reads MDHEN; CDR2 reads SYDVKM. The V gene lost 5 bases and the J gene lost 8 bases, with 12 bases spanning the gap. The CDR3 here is CASSHTQREAFF. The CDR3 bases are TGTGCCAGCAGTCATACCCAGAGGGAAGCTTTCTTT. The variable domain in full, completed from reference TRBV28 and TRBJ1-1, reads DVKVTQSSRYLVKRTGEKVFLECVQDMDHENMFWYRQDPGLGLRLIYFSYDVKMKEKGDIPEGYSVSREKKERFSLILESASTNQTSMYLCASSHTQREAFFGQGTRLTVV.